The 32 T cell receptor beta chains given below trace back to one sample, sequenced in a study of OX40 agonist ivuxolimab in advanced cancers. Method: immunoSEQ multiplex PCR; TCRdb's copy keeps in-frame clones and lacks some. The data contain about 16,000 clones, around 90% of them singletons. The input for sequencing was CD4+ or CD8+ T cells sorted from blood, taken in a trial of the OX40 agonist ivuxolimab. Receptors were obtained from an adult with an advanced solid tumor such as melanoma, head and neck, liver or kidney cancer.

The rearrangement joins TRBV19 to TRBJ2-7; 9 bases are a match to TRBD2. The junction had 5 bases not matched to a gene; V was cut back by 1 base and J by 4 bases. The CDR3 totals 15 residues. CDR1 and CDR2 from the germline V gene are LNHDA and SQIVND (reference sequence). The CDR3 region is CASSIAGAGGYEQYF. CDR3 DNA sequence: TGTGCCAGTAGTATAGCTGGAGCGGGAGGATACGAGCAGTACTTC.

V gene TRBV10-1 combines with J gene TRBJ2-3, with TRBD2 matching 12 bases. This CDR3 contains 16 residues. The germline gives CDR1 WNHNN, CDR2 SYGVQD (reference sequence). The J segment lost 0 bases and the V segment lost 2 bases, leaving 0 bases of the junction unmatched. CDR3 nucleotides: TGCGCCAGCAGTGAGGGGACTAGCGGGAGCACAGATACGCAGTATTTT. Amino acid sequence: CASSEGTSGSTDTQYF.

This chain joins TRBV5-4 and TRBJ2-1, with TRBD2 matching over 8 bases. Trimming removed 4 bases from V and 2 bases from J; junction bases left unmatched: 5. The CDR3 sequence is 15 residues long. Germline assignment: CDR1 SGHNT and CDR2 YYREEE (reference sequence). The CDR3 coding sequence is TGTGCCAGCAGCGGAGCGGGAGAAGCCTACAATGAGCAGTTCTTC. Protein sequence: CASSGAGEAYNEQFF.

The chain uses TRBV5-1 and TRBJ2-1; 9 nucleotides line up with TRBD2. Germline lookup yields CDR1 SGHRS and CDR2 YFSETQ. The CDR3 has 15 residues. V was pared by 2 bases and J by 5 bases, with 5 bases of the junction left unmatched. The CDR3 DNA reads TGCGCCAGCAGCTTTAGCGGGAGCCTCAACAATGAGCAGTTCTTC. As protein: CASSFSGSLNNEQFF.

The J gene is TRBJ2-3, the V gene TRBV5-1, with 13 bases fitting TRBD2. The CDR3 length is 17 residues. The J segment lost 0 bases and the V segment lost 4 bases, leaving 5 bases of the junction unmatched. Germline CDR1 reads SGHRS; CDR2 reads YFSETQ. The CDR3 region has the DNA TGCGCCAGCAGCCGCGGGACTAGCGGGACTAGCACAGATACGCAGTATTTT. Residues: CASSRGTSGTSTDTQYF. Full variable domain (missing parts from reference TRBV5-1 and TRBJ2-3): KAGVTQTPRYLIKTRGQQVTLSCSPISGHRSVSWYQQTPGQGLQFLFEYFSETQRNKGNFPGRFSGRQFSNSRSEMNVSTLELGDSALYLCASSRGTSGTSTDTQYFGPGTRLTVL.

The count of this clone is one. CDR3 residues: CASSLSTGGRTIQYF. The CDR3 bases are TGTGCCAGCAGTTTATCGACGGGAGGCCGTACAATTCAGTACTTC. This rearrangement joins TRBV27 to TRBJ2-4; 7 bases fit TRBD2. Germline V gives CDR1 MNHEY, CDR2 SMNVEV (reference sequence). The CDR3 runs 15 residues. The ends lost 0 bases at V and 10 bases at J; junction bases unmatched: 9.

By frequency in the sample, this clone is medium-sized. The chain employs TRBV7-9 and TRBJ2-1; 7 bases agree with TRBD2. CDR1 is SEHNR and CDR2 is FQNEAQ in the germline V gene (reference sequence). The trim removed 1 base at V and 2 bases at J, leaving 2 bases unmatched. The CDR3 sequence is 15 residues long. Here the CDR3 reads CASSLGTRTYNEQFF. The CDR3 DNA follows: TGTGCCAGCAGCTTAGGGACTAGAACCTACAATGAGCAGTTCTTC.

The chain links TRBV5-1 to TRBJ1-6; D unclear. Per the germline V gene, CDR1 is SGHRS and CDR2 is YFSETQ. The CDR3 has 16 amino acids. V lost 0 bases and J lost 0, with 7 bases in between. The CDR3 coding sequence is TGCGCCAGCAGCTTGGACAGCAGCTCCTATAATTCACCCCTCCACTTT. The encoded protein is CASSLDSSSYNSPLHF.

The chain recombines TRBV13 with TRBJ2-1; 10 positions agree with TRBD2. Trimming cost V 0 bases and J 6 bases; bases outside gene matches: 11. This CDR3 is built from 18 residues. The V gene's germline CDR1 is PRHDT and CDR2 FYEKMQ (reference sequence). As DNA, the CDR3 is TGTGCCAGCAGCTTAGGCGGACTAGCGGCTCCTTATCCCAATGAGCAGTTCTTC. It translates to CASSLGGLAAPYPNEQFF.

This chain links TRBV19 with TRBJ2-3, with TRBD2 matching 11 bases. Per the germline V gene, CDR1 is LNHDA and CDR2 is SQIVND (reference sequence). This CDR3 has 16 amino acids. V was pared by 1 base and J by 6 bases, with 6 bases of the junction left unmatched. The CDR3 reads CASSIGLAGPPDTQYF. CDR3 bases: TGTGCCAGTAGTATAGGACTAGCGGGACCTCCGGATACGCAGTATTTT. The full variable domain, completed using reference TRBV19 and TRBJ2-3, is DGGITQSPKYLFRKEGQNVTLSCEQNLNHDAMYWYRQDPGQGLRLIYYSQIVNDFQKGDIAEGYSVSREKKESFPLTVTSAQKNPTAFYLCASSIGLAGPPDTQYFGPGTRLTVL.

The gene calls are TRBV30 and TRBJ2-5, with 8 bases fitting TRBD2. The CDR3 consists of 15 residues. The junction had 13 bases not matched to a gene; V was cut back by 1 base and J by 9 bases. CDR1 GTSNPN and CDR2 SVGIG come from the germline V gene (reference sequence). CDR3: CAWSGIGTRGVAQYF. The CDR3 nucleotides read TGTGCCTGGAGTGGGATCGGGACTAGGGGGGTGGCCCAGTACTTC. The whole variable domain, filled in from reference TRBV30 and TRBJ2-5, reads SQTIHQWPATLVQPVGSPLSLECTVEGTSNPNLYWYRQAAGRGLQLLFYSVGIGQISSEVPQNLSASRPQDRQFILSSKKLLLSDSGFYLCAWSGIGTRGVAQYFGPGTRLLVL.

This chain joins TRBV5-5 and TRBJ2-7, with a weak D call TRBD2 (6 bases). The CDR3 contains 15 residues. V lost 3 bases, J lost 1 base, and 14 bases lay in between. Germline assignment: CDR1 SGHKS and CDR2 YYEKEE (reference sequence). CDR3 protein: CASSWGVGVSYEQYF. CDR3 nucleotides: TGTGCCAGCAGCTGGGGGGTAGGGGTTTCCTACGAGCAGTACTTC.

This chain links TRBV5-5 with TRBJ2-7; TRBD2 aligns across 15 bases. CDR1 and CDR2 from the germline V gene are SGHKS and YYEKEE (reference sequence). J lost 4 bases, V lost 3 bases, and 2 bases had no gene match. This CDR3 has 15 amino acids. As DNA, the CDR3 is TGTGCCAGCAGCTGGACTAGCGGGAGGGCGTACGAGCAGTACTTC. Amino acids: CASSWTSGRAYEQYF.

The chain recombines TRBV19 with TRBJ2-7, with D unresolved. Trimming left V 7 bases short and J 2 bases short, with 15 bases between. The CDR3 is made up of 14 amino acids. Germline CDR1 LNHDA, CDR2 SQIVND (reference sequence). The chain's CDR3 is CASKGGMGTYEQYF. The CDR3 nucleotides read TGTGCCAGTAAGGGCGGAATGGGAACCTACGAGCAGTACTTC.

The CDR3 DNA follows: TGTGCCAGCAGCTCGTACCAAGAGACCCAGTACTTC. Amino acid sequence: CASSSYQETQYF. V usage is TRBV13 and J usage is TRBJ2-5; no clear D gene. CDR3 length: 12 residues. Germline CDR1 is PRHDT and CDR2 is FYEKMQ (reference sequence). V was shortened by 4 bases and J by 0 bases, with 3 bases between the two germline ends.

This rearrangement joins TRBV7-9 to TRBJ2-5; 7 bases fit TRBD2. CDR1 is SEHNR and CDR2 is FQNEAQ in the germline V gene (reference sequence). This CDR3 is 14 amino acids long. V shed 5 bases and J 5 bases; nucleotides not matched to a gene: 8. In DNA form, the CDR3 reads TGTGCCAGCAGCACCCCAGCGGGACTGGAGACCCAGTACTTC. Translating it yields CASSTPAGLETQYF.

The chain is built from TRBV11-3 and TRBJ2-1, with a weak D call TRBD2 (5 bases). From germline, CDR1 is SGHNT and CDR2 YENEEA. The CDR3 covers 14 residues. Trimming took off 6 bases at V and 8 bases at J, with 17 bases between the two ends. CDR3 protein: CASRHTGSIHEQFF. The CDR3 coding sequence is TGTGCCAGCAGACATACGGGGAGTATCCATGAGCAGTTCTTC.

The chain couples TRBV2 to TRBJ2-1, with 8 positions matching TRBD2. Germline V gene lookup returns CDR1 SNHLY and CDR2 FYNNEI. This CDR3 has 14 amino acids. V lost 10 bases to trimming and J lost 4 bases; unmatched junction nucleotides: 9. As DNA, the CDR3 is TGTGCCACCCGGGGGGGCACATCATACAATGAGCAGTTCTTC. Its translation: CATRGGTSYNEQFF.

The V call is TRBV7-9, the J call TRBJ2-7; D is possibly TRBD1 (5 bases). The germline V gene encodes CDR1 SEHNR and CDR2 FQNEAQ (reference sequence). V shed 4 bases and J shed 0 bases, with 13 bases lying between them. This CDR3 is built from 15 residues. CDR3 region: CASSSLERGSYEQYF. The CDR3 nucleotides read TGTGCCAGCAGCTCACTCGAAAGGGGCTCCTACGAGCAGTACTTC.

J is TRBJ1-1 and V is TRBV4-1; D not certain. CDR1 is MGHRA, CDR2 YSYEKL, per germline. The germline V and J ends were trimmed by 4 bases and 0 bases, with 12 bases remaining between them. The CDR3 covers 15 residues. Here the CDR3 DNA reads TGCGCCAGCAGCCCCTACGGCGCCATGAACACTGAAGCTTTCTTT. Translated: CASSPYGAMNTEAFF.

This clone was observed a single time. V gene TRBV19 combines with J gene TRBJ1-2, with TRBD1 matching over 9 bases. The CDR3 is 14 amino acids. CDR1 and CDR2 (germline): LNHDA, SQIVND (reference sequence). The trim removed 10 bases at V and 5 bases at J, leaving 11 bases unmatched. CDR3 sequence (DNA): TGTGCCAATAGAAGGGGACAGGGAGAATATGGCTACACCTTC. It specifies CANRRGQGEYGYTF.

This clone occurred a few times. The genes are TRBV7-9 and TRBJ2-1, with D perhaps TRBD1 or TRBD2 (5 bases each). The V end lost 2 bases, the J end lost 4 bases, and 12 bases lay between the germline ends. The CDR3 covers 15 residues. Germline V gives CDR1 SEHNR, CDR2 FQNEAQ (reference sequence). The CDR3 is CASSLSRDPYNEQFF. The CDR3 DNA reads TGTGCCAGCAGCTTAAGCCGGGACCCTTACAATGAGCAGTTCTTC. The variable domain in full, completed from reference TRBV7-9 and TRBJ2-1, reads DTGVSQNPRHKITKRGQNVTFRCDPISEHNRLYWYRQTLGQGPEFLTYFQNEAQLEKSRLLSDRFSAERPKGSFSTLEIQRTEQGDSAMYLCASSLSRDPYNEQFFGPGTRLTVL.

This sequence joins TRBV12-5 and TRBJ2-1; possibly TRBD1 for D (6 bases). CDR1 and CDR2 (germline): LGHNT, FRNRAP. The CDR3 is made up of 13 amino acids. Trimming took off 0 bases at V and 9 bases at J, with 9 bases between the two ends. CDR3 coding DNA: TGTGCTAGTGGTTTGGTCGGACAGTTTGAGCAGTTCTTC. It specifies CASGLVGQFEQFF.

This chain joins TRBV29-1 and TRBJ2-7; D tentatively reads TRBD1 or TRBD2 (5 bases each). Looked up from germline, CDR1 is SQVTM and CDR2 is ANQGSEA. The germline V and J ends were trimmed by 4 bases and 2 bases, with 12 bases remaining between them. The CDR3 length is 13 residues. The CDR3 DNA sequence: TGCAGCGTTGCATCCAGGGAGCCCTACGAGCAGTACTTC. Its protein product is CSVASREPYEQYF.

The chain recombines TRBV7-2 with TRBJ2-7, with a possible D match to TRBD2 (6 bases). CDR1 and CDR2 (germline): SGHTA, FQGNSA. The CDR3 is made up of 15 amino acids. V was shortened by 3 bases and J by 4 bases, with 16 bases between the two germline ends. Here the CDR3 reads CASSLDWGGLYEQYF. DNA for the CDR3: TGTGCCAGCAGCTTGGATTGGGGCGGACTATACGAGCAGTACTTC.

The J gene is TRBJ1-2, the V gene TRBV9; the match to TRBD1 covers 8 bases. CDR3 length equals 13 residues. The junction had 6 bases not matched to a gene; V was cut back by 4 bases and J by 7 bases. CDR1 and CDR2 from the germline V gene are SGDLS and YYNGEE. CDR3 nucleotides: TGTGCCAGCAGCATCCAGGGGGCAGGTGGCTACACCTTC. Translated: CASSIQGAGGYTF.

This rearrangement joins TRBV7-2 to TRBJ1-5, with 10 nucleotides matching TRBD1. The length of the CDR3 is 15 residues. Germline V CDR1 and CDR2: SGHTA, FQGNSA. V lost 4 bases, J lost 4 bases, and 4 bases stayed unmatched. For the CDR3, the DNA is TGTGCCAGCAGCTCCAGACAGGGGGCGAATCAGCCCCAGCATTTT. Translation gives CASSSRQGANQPQHF.

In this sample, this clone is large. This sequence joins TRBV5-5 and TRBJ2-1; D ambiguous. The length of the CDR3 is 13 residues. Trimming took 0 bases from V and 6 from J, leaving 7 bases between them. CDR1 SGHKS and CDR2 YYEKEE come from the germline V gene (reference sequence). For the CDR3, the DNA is TGTGCCAGCAGCTTGGACTACCTCAATGAGCAGTTCTTC. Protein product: CASSLDYLNEQFF. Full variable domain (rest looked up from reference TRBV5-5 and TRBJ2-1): DAGVTQSPTHLIKTRGQQVTLRCSPISGHKSVSWYQQVLGQGPQFIFQYYEKEERGRGNFPDRFSARQFPNYSSELNVNALLLGDSALYLCASSLDYLNEQFFGPGTRLTVL.

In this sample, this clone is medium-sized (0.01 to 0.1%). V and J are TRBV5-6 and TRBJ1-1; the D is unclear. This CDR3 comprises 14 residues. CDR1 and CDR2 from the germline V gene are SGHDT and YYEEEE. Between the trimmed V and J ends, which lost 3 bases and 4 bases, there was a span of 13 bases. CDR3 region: CASSWELVGTEAFF. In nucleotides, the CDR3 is TGTGCCAGCAGCTGGGAACTGGTTGGCACTGAAGCTTTCTTT.

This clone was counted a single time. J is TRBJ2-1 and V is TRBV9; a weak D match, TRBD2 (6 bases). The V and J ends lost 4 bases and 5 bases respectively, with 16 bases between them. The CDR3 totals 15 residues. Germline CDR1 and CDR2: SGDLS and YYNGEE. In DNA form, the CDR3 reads TGTGCCAGCAGCCCAGCGCTAGCGAACCACAATGAGCAGTTCTTC. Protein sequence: CASSPALANHNEQFF. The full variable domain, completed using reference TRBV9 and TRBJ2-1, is DSGVTQTPKHLITATGQRVTLRCSPRSGDLSVYWYQQSLDQGLQFLIQYYNGEERAKGNILERFSAQQFPDLHSELNLSSLELGDSALYFCASSPALANHNEQFFGPGTRLTVL.

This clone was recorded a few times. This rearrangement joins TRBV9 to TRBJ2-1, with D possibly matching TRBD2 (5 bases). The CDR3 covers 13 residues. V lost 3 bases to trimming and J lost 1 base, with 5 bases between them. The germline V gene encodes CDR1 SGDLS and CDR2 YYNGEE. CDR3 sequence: CASSERSYNEQFF. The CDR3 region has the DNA TGTGCCAGCAGCGAGCGGTCCTACAATGAGCAGTTCTTC.

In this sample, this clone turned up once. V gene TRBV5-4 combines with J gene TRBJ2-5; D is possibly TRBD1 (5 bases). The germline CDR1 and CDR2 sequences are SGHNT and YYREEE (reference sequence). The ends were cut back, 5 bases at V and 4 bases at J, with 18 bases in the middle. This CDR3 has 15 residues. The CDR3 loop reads CASSFRTITGETQYF. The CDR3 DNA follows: TGTGCCAGCAGTTTCCGGACAATCACGGGAGAGACCCAGTACTTC.